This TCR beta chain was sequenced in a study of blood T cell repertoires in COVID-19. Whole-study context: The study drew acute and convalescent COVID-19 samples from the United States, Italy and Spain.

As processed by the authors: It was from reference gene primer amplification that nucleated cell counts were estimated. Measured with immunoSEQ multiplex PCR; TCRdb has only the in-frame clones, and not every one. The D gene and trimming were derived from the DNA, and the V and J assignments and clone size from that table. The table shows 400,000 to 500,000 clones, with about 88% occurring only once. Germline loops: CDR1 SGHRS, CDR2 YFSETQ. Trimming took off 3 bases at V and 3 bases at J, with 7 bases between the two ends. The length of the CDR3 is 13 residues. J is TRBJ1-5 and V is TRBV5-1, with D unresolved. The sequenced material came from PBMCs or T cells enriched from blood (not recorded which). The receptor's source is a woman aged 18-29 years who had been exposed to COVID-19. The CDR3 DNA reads TGCGCCAGCAGCTCCGGGGACAATCAGCCCCAGCATTTT. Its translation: CASSSGDNQPQHF.